This T cell receptor (beta chain) originates from a study of T-cell memory formation after mild COVID-19. TCRdb redid the calling of the 5' RACE reads with MiXCR, one entry per CDR3 protein. The table has 400,000 to 500,000 distinct CDR3 sequences, about 19% seen once; the top ten hold around 8.4%. This clonotype was observed many times. The germline V gene has CDR1 KGHDR and CDR2 SFDVKD. This CDR3 spans 15 amino acids. Unmatched junction bases numbered 6, after V lost 3 bases and J lost 7 bases. The TCR originated in an adult woman who had mild COVID-19 (a few samples of this study predate the infection). Cell type and time point are not known. The chain uses TRBV24-1 and TRBJ2-7; 12 bases line up with TRBD2. The source material was PBMCs or a T cell subset sorted from them (not recorded which). The CDR3 spells CATSDPTSGSCEQYF. Here the CDR3 DNA reads TGTGCCACCAGTGATCCGACTAGCGGGAGTTGTGAGCAGTACTTC.